This TCR beta chain comes out of a study of CD8 T cells in ankylosing spondylitis (dated 2017 in TCRdb). In terms of the full investigation: T cell receptor beta repertoires were profiled in healthy donors and ankylosing spondylitis patients so that disease-linked TCR variants could be found. In total, the full study cohort was made up of 85 to 140 healthy donors and more than 20 ankylosing spondylitis patients. Peripheral blood was sampled, and synovial fluid was additionally collected from ankylosing spondylitis patients.

Beyond this particular receptor, the publication reports: Blood from ankylosing spondylitis patients appeared to be characterized by a TCR beta motif composed of about eight highly homologous amino acid variants. The disease-linked clones were reported to be significantly enriched in matched synovial fluid samples from ankylosing spondylitis patients. The disease-linked clones had a CD8+ phenotype and were found at relatively low frequencies in peripheral blood. Some TCR beta motif variants had previously been reported in synovial fluid and blood of reactive arthritis patients, which suggested common disease-initiation mechanisms.

Sequencing relied on an Illumina HiSeq 2500. Quantitative 5'-RACE with molecular barcodes was the method used to prepare the TCR beta libraries. On the authors' methods: To identify disease-linked TCR variants, a new computational method was used, one built on a probabilistic model of VDJ rearrangement. TCRdb reran the public reads through fastp at Q25 and MiXCR, keeping productive beta chains. CDR3 protein duplicates are merged, each entry listing the most common genes and DNA. The V and J calls here are based on TCRdb, not the publication. The sample yields fewer than 450,000 distinct CDR3 sequences; about 15% were counted once. In total, the top ten clones hold 1% of the sample. From a lookup of the germline V gene (reference sequence), CDR1 and CDR2 are LGHDT and YNNKEL. Its CDR3 holds 16 amino acids, cysteine through phenylalanine. Solely the CDR3 DNA is kept, with 48 bases framed from the first base. The germline V end is reduced by 2 bases and the J end by 3 bases; junction bases left unmatched: 9.

This clonotype was seen a few times. It lacks a known antigen. Base quality data are lacking; no much larger clone is found one base away. Sequenced material: blood, either unsorted or a sorted T cell fraction (not recorded which). The sequence links TRBV3-1 to TRBJ2-7; TRBD2 lines up with 8 middle nucleotides. This sequence originates from a male donor with ankylosing spondylitis. CDR3 sequence: CASSQNGFSGDYEQYF. The DNA is TGTGCCAGCAGCCAAAACGGTTTTAGCGGGGACTACGAGCAGTACTTC.